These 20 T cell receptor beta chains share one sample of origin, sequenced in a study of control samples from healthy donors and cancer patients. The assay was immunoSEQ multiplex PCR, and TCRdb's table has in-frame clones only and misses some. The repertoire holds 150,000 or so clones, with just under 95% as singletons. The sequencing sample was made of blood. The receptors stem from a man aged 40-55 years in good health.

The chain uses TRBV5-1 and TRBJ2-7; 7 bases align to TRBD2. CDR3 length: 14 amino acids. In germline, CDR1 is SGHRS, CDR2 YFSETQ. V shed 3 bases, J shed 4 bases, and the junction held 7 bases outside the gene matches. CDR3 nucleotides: TGCGCCAGCAGCTCGGGGGGAGGGAGGTACGAGCAGTACTTC. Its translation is CASSSGGGRYEQYF.

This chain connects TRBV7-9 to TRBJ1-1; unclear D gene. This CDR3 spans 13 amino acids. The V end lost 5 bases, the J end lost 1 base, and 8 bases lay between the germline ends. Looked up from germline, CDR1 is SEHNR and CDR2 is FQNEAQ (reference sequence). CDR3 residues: CASSPVGNTEAFF. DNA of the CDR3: TGTGCCAGCAGCCCCGTGGGGAACACTGAAGCTTTCTTT.

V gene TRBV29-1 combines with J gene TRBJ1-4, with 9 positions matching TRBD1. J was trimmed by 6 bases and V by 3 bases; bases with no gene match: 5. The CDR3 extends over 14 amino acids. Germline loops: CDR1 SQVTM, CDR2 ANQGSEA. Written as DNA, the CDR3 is TGCAGCGTTGATGAGGGACAGGGATATGAAAAACTGTTTTTT. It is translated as CSVDEGQGYEKLFF.

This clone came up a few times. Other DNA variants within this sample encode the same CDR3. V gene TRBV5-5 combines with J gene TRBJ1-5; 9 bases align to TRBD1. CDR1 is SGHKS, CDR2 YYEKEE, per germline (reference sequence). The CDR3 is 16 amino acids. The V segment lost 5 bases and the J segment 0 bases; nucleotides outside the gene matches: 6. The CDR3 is CASSRDRANSNQPQHF. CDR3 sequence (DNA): TGTGCCAGCAGTCGGGACAGGGCTAATAGCAATCAGCCCCAGCATTTT.

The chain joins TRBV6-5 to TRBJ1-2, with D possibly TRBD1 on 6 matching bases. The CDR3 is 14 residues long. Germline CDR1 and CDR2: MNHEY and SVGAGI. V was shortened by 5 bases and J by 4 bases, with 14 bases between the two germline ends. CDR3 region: CASSPSTGRYGYTF. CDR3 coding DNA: TGTGCCAGCAGTCCCTCGACAGGACGCTATGGCTACACCTTC.

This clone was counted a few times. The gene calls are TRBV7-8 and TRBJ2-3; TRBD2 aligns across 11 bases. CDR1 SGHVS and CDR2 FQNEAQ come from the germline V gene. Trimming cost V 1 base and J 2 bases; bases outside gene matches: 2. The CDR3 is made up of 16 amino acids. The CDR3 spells CASSLVLAGATDTQYF. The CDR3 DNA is TGTGCCAGCAGCTTAGTACTAGCGGGGGCCACAGATACGCAGTATTTT.

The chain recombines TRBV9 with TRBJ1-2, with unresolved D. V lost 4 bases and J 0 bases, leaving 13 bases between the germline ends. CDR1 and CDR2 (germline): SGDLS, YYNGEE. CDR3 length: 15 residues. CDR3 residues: CASSPLGSANYGYTF. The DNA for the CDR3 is TGTGCCAGCAGCCCCCTGGGCAGTGCTAACTATGGCTACACCTTC.

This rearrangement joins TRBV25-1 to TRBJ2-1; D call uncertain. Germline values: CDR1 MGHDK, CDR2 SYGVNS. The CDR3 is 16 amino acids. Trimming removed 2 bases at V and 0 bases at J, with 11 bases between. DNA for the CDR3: TGTGCCAGCAGTGAACGGGCGGCTAGCTCCTACAATGAGCAGTTCTTC. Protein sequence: CASSERAASSYNEQFF.

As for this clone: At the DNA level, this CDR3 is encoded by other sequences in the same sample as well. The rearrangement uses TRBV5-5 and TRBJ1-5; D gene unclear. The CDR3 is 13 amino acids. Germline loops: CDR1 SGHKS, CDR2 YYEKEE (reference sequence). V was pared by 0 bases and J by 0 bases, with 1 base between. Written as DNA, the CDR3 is TGTGCCAGCAGCTTGGATAGCAATCAGCCCCAGCATTTT. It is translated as CASSLDSNQPQHF.

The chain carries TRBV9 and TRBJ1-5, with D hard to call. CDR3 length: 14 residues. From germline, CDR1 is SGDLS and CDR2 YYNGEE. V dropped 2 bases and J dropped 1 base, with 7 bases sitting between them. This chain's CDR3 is CASSVIPSNQPQHF. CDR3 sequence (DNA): TGTGCCAGCAGCGTCATTCCCAGCAATCAGCCCCAGCATTTT.

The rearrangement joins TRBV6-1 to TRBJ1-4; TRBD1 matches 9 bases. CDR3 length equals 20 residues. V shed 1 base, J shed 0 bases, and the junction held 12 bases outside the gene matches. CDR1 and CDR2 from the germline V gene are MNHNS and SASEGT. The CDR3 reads CASSEGKETGQGPTNEKLFF. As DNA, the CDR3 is TGTGCCAGCAGTGAAGGAAAGGAAACGGGACAGGGACCAACTAATGAAAAACTGTTTTTT.

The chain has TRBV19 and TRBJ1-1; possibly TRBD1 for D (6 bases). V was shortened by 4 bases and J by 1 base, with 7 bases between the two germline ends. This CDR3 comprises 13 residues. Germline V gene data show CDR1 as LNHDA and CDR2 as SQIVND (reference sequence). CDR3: CASSKGGNTEAFF. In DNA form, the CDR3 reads TGTGCCAGTAGTAAGGGGGGGAACACTGAAGCTTTCTTT.

The CDR3 sequence: CASSPRTSGGPYQETQYF. The CDR3 DNA sequence: TGTGCCAGTAGTCCCCGGACTAGCGGGGGCCCGTACCAAGAGACCCAGTACTTC. V usage is TRBV19 and J usage is TRBJ2-5; 13 bases match TRBD2. Germline-derived CDR1 and CDR2 are LNHDA and SQIVND (reference sequence). The CDR3 is 18 residues long. The V and J ends lost 5 bases and 0 bases, in that order; junction bases with no gene match: 9. Full variable domain (rest looked up from reference TRBV19 and TRBJ2-5): DGGITQSPKYLFRKEGQNVTLSCEQNLNHDAMYWYRQDPGQGLRLIYYSQIVNDFQKGDIAEGYSVSREKKESFPLTVTSAQKNPTAFYLCASSPRTSGGPYQETQYFGPGTRLLVL.

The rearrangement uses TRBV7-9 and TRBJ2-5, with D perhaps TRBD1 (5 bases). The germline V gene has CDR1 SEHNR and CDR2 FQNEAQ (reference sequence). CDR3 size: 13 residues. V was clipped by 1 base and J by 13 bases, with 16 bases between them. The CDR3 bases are TGTGCCAGCAGCTTAGAGTCGACGGACACTCCGTACTTC. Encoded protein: CASSLESTDTPYF.

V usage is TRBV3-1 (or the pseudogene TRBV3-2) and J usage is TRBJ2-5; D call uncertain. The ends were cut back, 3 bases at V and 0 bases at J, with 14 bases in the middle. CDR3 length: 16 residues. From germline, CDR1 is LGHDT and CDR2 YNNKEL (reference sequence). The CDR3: CASSHRVRSHQETQYF. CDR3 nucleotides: TGTGCCAGCAGCCATCGTGTCCGGTCCCACCAAGAGACCCAGTACTTC.

CDR3 in amino acids: CASSLGVRRSADTQYF. The CDR3 nucleotides read TGTGCCAGCAGCTTAGGGGTCCGGAGATCTGCAGATACGCAGTATTTT. The rearrangement uses TRBV11-2 and TRBJ2-3; D is unresolved. The germline V and J ends were trimmed by 1 base and 4 bases, with 15 bases remaining between them. CDR3 length: 16 residues. Germline CDR1 reads SGHAT; CDR2 reads FQNNGV.

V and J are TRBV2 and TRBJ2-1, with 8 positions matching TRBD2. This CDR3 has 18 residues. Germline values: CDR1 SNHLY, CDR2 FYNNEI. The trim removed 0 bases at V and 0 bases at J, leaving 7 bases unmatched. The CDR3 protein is CASSEAGRGALSYNEQFF. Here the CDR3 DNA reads TGTGCCAGCAGTGAAGCGGGGCGGGGGGCCCTCTCCTACAATGAGCAGTTCTTC. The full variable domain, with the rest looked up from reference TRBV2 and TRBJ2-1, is EPEVTQTPSHQVTQMGQEVILRCVPISNHLYFYWYRQILGQKVEFLVSFYNNEISEKSEIFDDQFSVERPDGSNFTLKIRSTKLEDSAMYFCASSEAGRGALSYNEQFFGPGTRLTVL.

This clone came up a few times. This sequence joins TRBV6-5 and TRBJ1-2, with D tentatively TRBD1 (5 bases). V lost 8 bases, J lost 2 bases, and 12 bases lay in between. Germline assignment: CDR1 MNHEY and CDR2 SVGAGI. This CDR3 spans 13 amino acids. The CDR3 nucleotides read TGTGCCAGCCCCAACGAGGGGAACTATGGCTACACCTTC. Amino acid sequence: CASPNEGNYGYTF.

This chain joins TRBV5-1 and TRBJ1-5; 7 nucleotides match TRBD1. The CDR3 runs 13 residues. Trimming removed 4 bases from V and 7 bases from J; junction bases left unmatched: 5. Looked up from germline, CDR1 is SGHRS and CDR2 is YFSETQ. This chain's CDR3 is CASSSTGEQPQHF. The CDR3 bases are TGCGCCAGCAGCAGTACAGGGGAGCAGCCCCAGCATTTT. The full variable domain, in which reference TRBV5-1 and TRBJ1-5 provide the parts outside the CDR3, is KAGVTQTPRYLIKTRGQQVTLSCSPISGHRSVSWYQQTPGQGLQFLFEYFSETQRNKGNFPGRFSGRQFSNSRSEMNVSTLELGDSALYLCASSSTGEQPQHFGDGTRLSIL.

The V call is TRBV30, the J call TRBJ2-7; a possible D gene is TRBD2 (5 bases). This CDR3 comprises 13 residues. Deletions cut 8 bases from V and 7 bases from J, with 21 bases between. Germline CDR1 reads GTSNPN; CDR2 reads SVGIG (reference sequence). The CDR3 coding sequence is TGTGCCGGGCGACGGGCCCGGGGTGGGGAGCAGTACTTC. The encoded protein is CAGRRARGGEQYF.